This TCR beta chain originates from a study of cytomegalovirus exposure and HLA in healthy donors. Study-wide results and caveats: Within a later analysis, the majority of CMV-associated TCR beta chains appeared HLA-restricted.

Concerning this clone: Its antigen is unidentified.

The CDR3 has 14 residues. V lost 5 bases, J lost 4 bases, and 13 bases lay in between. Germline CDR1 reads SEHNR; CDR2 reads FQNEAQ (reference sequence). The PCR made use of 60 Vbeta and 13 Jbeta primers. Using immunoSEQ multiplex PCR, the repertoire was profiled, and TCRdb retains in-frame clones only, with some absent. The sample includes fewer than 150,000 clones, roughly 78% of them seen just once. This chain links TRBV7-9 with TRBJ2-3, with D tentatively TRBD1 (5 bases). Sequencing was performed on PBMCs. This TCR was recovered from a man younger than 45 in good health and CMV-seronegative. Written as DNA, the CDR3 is TGTGCCAGCAGCCCTGCGGACACCCCAGATACGCAGTATTTT. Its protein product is CASSPADTPDTQYF.